This TCR beta chain was retrieved from a study of T cells in localized non-small cell lung cancer. Study observations and caveats: Greater T cell density in blood accompanied longer overall survival. Measurement of T cell clonality placed uninvolved adjacent lung highest, above the level in tumor. Appearing in adjacent lung were a median about 59 of the top 100 tumor clones. Sequence data derive from only one tumor region, so heterogeneity remains possible.

Trimming cost V 2 bases and J 8 bases; bases outside gene matches: 5. CDR3 length equals 14 residues. Germline V gene sequence: CDR1 SGHNT, CDR2 YYREEE (reference sequence). On this clone itself: Its antigen is still unknown.

Only in-frame clones appear in the TCRdb table, and some are missing; sequencing was by immunoSEQ multiplex PCR. The sample lists roughly 13,000 clones, more than 80% occurring once. The TCR was taken from a male donor at least 60 years old with stage I squamous cell lung carcinoma. The sequencing here drew on peripheral blood, taken before any cancer treatment. The chain couples TRBV5-4 to TRBJ2-2; 8 positions agree with TRBD1. The CDR3 loop reads CASSFRQGLGELFF. CDR3 sequence (DNA): TGTGCCAGCAGCTTTCGACAGGGGTTGGGGGAGCTGTTTTTT.